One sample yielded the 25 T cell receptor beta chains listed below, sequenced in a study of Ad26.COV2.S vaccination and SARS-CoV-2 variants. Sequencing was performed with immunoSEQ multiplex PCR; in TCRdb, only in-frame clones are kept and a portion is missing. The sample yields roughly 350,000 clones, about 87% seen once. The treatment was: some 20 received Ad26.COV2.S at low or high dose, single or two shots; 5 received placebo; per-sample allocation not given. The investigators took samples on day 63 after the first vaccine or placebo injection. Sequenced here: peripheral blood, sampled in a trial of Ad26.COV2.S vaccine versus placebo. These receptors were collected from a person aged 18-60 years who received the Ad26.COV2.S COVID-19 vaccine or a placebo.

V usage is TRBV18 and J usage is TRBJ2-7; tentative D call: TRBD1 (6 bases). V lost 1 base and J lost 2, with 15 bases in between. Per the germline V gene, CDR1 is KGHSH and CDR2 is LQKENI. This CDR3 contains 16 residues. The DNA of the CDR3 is TGTGCCAGCTCACCACGGTTTGTCAGGGGCGCCTACGAGCAGTACTTC. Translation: CASSPRFVRGAYEQYF. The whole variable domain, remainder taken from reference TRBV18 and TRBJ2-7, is NAGVMQNPRHLVRRRGQEARLRCSPMKGHSHVYWYRQLPEEGLKFMVYLQKENIIDESGMPKERFSAEFPKEGPSILRIQQVVRGDSAAYFCASSPRFVRGAYEQYFGPGTRLTVT.

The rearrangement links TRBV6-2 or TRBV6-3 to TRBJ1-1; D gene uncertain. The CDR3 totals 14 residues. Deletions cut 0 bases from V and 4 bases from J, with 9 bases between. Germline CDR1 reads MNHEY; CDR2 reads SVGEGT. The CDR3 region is CASSYSISRTEAFF. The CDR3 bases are TGTGCCAGCAGTTACTCGATATCGCGCACTGAAGCTTTCTTT.

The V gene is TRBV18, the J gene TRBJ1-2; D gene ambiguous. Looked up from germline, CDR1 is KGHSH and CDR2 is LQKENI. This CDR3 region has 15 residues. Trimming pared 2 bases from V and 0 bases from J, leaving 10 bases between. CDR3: CASSPVSDANYGYTF. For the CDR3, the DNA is TGTGCCAGCTCACCAGTTTCAGATGCTAACTATGGCTACACCTTC.

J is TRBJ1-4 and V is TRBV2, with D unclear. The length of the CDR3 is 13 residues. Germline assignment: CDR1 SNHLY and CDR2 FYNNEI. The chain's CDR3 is CSQRTAVNEKLFF. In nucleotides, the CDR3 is TGTTCCCAGAGAACAGCCGTTAATGAAAAACTGTTTTTT. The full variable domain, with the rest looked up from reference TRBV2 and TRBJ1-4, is EPEVTQTPSHQVTQMGQEVILRCVPISNHLYFYWYRQILGQKVEFLVSFYNNEISEKSEIFDDQFSVERPDGSNFTLKIRSTKLEDSAMYFCSQRTAVNEKLFFGSGTQLSVL.

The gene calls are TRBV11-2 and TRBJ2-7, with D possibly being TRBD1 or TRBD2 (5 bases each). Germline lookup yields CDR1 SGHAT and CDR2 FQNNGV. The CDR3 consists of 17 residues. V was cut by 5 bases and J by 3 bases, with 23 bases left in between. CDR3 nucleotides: TGTGCCAGCAGCGTCGGGATCCTAGGGACGGATTACTACGAGCAGTACTTC. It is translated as CASSVGILGTDYYEQYF.

The CDR3 spells CASSQEPLAGDTGELFF. The CDR3 bases are TGCGCCAGCAGCCAAGAACCCCTAGCGGGAGACACCGGGGAGCTGTTTTTT. V gene TRBV4-3 combines with J gene TRBJ2-2; 10 positions match TRBD2. Germline V gives CDR1 LGHNA, CDR2 YSLEER. The trim removed 0 bases at V and 3 bases at J, leaving 4 bases unmatched. This CDR3 has 17 amino acids.

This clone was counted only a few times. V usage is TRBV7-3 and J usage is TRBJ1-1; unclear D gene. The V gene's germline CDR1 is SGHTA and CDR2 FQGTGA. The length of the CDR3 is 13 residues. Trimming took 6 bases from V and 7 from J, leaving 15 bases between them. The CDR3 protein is CASRPSETGEAFF. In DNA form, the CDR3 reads TGTGCCAGCAGGCCCTCAGAGACGGGTGAAGCTTTCTTT. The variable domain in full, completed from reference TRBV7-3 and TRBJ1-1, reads GAGVSQTPSNKVTEKGKYVELRCDPISGHTALYWYRQSLGQGPEFLIYFQGTGAADDSGLPNDRFFAVRPEGSVSTLKIQRTERGDSAVYLCASRPSETGEAFFGQGTRLTVV.

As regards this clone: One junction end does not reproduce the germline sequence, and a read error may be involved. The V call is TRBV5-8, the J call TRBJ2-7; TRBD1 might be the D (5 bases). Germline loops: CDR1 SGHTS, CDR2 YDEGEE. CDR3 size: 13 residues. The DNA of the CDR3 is TGTGCCAGCAGTTTGGACAAGAACTACGAGCAGTACTTC. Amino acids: CASSLDKNYEQYF. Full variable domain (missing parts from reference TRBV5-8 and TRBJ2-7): EAGVTQSPTHLIKTRGQQATLRCSPISGHTSVYWYQQALGLGLQFLLWYDEGEERNRGNFPPRFSGRQFPNYSSELNVNALELEDSALYLCASSLDKNYEQYFGPGTRLTVT.

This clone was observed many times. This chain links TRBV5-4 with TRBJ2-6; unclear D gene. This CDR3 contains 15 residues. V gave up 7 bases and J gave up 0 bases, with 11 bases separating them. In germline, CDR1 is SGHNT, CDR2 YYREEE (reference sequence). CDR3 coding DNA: TGTGCCAGCCGAAGCAGGTTCTCTGGGGCCAACGTCCTGACTTTC. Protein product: CASRSRFSGANVLTF.

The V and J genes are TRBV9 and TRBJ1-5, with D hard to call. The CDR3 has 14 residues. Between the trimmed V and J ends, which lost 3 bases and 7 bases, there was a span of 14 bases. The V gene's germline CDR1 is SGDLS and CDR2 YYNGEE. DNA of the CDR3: TGTGCCAGCAGCGCCGCCCCGGATGGCCAGCCCCAGCATTTT. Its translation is CASSAAPDGQPQHF.

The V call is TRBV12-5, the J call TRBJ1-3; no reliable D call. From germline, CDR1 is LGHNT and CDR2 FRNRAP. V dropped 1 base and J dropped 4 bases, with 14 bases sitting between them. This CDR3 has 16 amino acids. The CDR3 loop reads CASGLAFFEEGNTIYF. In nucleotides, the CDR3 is TGTGCTAGTGGTTTGGCCTTTTTTGAAGAAGGAAACACCATATATTTT.

The CDR3 sequence: CASSDLGSYSNQPQHF. CDR3 nucleotides: TGTGCCAGCAGCGACCTTGGGTCGTATAGCAATCAGCCCCAGCATTTT. V is TRBV7-8 and J is TRBJ1-5; D uncertain. Germline V lookup: CDR1 SGHVS, CDR2 FQNEAQ. Deletions cut 5 bases from V and 0 bases from J, with 14 bases between. The CDR3 runs to 16 residues.

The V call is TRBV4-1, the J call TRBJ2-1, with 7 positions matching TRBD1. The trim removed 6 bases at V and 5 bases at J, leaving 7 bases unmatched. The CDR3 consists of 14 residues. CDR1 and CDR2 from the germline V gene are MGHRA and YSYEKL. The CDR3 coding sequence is TGCGCCAGCAGGACAGGGTTGGCAGACAATGAGCAGTTCTTC. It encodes CASRTGLADNEQFF.

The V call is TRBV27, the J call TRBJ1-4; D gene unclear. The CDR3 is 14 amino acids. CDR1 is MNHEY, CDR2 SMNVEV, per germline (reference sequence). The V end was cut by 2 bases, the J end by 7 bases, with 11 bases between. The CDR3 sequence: CASSLRGWGEKLFF. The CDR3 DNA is TGTGCCAGCAGTTTACGAGGGTGGGGTGAAAAACTGTTTTTT.

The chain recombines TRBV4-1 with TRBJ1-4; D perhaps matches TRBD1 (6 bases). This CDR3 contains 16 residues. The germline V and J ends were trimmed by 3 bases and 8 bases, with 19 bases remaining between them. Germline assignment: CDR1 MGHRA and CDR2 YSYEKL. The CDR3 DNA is TGCGCCAGCAGCCAGTTTACCTTTACAGGGTTAGAAAAACTGTTTTTT. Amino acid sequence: CASSQFTFTGLEKLFF.

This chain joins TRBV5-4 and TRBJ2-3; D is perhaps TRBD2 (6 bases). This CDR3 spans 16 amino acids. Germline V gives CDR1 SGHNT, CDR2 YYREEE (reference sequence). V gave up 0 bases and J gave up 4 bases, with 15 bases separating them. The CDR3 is CASSLDPGRWADTQYF. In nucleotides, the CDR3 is TGTGCCAGCAGCTTGGATCCTGGGAGGTGGGCAGATACGCAGTATTTT. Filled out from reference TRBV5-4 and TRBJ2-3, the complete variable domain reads ETGVTQSPTHLIKTRGQQVTLRCSSQSGHNTVSWYQQALGQGPQFIFQYYREEENGRGNFPPRFSGLQFPNYSSELNVNALELDDSALYLCASSLDPGRWADTQYFGPGTRLTVL.

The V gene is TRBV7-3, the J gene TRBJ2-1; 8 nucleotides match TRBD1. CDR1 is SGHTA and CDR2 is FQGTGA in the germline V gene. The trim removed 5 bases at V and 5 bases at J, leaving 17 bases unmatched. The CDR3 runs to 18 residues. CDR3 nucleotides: TGTGCCAGCAGCCTATCTCGGACAGGGTTCGGCTTCAACAATGAGCAGTTCTTC. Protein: CASSLSRTGFGFNNEQFF.

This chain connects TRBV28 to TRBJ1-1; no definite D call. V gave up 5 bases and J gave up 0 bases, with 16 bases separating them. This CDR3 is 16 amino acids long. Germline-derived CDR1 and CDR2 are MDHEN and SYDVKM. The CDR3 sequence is CASSLTPNALNTEAFF. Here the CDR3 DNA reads TGTGCCAGCAGTCTAACCCCCAACGCTTTGAACACTGAAGCTTTCTTT.

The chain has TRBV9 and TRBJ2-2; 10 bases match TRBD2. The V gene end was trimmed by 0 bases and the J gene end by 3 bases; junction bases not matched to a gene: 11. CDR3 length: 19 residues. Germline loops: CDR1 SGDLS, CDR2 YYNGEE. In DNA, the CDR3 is TGTGCCAGCAGCGTAGGCCGGCTAGCGGGAGAGGTTGACACCGGGGAGCTGTTTTTT. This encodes CASSVGRLAGEVDTGELFF.

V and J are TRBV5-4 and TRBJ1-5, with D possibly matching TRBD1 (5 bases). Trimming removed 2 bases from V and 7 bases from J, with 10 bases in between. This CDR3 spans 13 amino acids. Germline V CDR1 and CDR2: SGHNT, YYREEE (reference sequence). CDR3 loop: CASSFAGRQPQHF. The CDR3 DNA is TGTGCCAGCAGCTTTGCAGGGCGCCAGCCCCAGCATTTT.

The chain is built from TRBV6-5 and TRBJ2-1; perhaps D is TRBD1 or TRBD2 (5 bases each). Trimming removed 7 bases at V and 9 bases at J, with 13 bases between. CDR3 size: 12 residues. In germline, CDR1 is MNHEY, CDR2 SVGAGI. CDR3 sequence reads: CASTQGVGEQFF. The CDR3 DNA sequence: TGTGCCAGCACCCAGGGAGTAGGTGAGCAGTTCTTC.

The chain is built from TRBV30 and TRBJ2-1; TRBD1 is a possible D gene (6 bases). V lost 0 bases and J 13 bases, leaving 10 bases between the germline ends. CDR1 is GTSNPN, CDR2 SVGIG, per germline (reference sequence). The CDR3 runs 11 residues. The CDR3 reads CAWSVPDSQFF. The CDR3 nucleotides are TGTGCCTGGAGTGTACCGGACAGCCAGTTCTTC.

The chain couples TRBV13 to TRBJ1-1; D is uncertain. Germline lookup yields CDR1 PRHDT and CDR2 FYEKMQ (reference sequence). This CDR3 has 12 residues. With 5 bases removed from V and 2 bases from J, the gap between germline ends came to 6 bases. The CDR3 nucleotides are TGTGCCAGCAGCGTCCTAAACACTGAAGCTTTCTTT. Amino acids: CASSVLNTEAFF. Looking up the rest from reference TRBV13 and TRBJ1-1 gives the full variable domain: AAGVIQSPRHLIKEKRETATLKCYPIPRHDTVYWYQQGPGQDPQFLISFYEKMQSDKGSIPDRFSAQQFSDYHSELNMSSLELGDSALYFCASSVLNTEAFFGQGTRLTVV.

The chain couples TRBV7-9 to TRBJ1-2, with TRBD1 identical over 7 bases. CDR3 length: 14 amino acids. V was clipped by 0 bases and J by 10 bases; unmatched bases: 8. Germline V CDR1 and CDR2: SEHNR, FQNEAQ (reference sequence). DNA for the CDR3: TGTGCCAGCAGCTTAGCTACCGGGACAGCCACCTACACCTTC. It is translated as CASSLATGTATYTF.

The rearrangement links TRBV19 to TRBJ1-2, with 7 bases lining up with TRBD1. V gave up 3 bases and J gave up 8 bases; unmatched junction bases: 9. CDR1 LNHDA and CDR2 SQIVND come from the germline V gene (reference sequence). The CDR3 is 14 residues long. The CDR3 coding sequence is TGTGCCAGTAGTATGGCCGGGACAGCGGAGGGCTACACCTTC. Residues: CASSMAGTAEGYTF.